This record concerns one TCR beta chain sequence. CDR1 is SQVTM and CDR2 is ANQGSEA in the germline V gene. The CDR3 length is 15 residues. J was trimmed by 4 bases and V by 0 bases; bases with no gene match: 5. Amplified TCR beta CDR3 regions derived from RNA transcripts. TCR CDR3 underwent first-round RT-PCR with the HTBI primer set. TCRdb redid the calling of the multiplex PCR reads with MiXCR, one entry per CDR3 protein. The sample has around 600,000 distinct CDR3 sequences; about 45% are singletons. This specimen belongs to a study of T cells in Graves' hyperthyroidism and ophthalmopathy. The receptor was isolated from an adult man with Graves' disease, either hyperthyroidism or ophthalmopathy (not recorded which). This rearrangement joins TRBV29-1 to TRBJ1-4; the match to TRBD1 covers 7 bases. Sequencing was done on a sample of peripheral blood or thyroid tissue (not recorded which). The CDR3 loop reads CSVEDRDSLNEKLFF. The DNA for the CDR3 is TGCAGCGTTGAAGATCGGGACAGCCTTAATGAAAAACTGTTTTTT. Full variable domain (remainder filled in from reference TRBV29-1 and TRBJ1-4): SAVISQKPSRDICQRGTSLTIQCQVDSQVTMMFWYRQQPGQSLTLIATANQGSEATYESGFVIDKFPISRPNLTFSTLTVSNMSPEDSSIYLCSVEDRDSLNEKLFFGSGTQLSVL.